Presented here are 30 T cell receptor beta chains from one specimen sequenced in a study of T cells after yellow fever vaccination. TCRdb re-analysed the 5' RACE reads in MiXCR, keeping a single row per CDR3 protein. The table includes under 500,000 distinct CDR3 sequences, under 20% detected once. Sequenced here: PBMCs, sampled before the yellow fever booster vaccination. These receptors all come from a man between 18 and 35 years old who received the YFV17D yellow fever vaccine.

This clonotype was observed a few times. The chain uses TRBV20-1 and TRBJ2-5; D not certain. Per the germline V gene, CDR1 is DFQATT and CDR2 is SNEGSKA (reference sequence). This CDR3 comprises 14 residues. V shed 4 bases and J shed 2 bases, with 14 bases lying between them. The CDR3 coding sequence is TGCAGTGCTATTCGGGCGCAGAGACAAGAGACCCAGTACTTC. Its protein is CSAIRAQRQETQYF.

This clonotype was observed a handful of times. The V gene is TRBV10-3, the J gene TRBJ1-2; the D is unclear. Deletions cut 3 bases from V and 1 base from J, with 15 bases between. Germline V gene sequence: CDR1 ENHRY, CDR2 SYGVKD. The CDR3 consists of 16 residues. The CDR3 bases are TGTGCCATCAGTGAACGTTGGGAAGCGTTTAACTATGGCTACACCTTC. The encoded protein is CAISERWEAFNYGYTF.

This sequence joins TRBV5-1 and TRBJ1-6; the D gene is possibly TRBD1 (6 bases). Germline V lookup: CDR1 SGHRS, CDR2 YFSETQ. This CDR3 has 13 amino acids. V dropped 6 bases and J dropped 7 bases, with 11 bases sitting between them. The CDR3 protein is CASKPGENSPLHF. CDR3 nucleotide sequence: TGCGCCAGCAAACCAGGGGAAAATTCACCCCTCCACTTT.

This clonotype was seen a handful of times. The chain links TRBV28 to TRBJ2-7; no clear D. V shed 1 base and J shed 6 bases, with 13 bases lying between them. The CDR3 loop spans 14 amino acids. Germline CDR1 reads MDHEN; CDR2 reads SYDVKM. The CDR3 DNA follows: TGTGCCAGCAGTTTATATGTACACTCGCGCGAGCAGTACGTC. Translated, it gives CASSLYVHSREQYV.

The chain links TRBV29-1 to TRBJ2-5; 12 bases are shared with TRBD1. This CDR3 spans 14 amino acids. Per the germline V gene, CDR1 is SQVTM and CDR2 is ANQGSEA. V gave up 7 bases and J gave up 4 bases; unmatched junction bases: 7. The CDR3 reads CSAGTGGSRETQYF. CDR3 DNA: TGCAGCGCCGGGACAGGGGGCTCGAGAGAGACCCAGTACTTC.

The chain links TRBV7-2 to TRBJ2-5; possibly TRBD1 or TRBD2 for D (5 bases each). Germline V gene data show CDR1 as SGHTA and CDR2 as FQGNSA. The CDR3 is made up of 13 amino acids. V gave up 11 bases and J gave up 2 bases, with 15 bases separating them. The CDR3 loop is CAGAGTHQETQYF. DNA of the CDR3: TGTGCCGGGGCCGGGACGCATCAAGAGACCCAGTACTTC.

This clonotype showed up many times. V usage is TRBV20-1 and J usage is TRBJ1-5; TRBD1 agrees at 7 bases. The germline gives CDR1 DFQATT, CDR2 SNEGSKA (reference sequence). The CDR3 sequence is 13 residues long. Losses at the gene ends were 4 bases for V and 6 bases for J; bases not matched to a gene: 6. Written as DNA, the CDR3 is TGCAGTGCTAATACAGGGGTGGGTCAGCCCCAGCATTTT. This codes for CSANTGVGQPQHF.

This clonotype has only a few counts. CDR3 sequence (DNA): TGCAGTGCCCCAAGGGGACAGGGGGAGACTGAAGCTTTCTTT. It encodes CSAPRGQGETEAFF. The chain recombines TRBV20-1 with TRBJ1-1, with TRBD1 matching 11 bases. CDR1 and CDR2 from the germline V gene are DFQATT and SNEGSKA (reference sequence). V shed 6 bases and J 5 bases; nucleotides not matched to a gene: 8. CDR3 length: 14 amino acids.

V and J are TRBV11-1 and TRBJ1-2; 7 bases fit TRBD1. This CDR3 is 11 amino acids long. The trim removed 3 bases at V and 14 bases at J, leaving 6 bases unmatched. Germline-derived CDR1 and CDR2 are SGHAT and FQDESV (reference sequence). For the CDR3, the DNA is TGTGCCAGCAGCTTCGGACAGGATGGGACCTTC. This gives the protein CASSFGQDGTF.

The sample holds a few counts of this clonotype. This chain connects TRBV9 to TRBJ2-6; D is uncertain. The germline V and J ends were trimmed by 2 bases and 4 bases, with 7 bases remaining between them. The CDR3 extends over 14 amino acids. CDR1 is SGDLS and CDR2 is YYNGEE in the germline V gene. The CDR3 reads CASSVSGGANVLTF. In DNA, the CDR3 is TGTGCCAGCAGCGTGTCCGGGGGGGCCAACGTCCTGACTTTC.

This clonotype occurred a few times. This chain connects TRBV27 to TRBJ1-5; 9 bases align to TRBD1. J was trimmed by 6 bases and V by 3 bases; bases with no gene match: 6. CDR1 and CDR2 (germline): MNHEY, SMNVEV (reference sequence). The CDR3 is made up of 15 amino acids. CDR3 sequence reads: CASSFGTGIGQPQHF. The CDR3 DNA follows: TGTGCCAGCAGTTTTGGGACAGGGATTGGTCAGCCCCAGCATTTT.

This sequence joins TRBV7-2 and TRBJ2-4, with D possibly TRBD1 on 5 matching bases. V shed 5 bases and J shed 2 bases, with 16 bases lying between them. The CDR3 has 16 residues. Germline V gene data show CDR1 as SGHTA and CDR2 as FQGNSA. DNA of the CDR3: TGTGCCAGCAGCCCGGACACGGAAAGACCCAAAAACATTCAGTACTTC. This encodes CASSPDTERPKNIQYF.

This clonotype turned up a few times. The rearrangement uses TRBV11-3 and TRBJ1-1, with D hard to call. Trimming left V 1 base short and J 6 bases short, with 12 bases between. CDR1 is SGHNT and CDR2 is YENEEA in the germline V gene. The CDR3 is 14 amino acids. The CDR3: CASSLGLPGSEAFF. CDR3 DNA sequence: TGTGCCAGCAGCTTAGGATTACCTGGATCTGAAGCTTTCTTT.

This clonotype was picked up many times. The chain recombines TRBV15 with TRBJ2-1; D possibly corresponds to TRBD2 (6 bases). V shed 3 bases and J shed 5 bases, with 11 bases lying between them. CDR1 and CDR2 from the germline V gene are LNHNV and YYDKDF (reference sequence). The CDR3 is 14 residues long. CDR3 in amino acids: CATSRTDYHNEQFF. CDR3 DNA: TGTGCCACCAGCAGGACGGACTACCACAATGAGCAGTTCTTC.

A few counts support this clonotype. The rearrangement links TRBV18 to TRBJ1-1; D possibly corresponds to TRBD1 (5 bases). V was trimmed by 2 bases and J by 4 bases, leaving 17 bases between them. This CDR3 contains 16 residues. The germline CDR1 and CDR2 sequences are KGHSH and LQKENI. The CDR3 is CASSPGQGGSGTEAFF. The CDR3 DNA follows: TGTGCCAGCTCACCAGGGCAGGGAGGGAGCGGCACTGAAGCTTTCTTT. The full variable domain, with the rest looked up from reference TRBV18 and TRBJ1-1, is NAGVMQNPRHLVRRRGQEARLRCSPMKGHSHVYWYRQLPEEGLKFMVYLQKENIIDESGMPKERFSAEFPKEGPSILRIQQVVRGDSAAYFCASSPGQGGSGTEAFFGQGTRLTVV.

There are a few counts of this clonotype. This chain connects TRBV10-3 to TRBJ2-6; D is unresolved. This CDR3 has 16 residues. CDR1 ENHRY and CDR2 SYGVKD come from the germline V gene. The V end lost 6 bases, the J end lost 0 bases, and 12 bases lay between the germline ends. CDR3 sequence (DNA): TGTGCCATCAGCCCGGGTGCAAGCTCTGGGGCCAACGTCCTGACTTTC. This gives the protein CAISPGASSGANVLTF.

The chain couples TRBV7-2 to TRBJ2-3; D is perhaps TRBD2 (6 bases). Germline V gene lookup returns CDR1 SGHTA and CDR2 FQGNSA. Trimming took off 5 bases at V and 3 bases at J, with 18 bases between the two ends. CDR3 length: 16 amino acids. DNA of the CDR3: TGTGCCAGCAGCCCGGGGGTAAGACTACAGACAGATACGCAGTATTTT. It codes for CASSPGVRLQTDTQYF.

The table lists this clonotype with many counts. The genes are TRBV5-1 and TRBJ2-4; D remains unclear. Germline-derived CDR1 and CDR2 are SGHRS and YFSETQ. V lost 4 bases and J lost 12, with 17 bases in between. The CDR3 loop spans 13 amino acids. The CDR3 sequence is CASSPQVGKTQYF. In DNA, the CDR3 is TGCGCCAGCAGCCCTCAAGTTGGGAAGACTCAGTACTTC.

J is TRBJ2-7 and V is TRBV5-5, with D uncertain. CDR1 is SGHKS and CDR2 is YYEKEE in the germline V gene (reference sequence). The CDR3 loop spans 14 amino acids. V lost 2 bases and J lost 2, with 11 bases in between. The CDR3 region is CASSLILQTYEQYF. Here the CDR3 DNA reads TGTGCCAGCAGCTTAATTCTCCAGACCTACGAGCAGTACTTC.

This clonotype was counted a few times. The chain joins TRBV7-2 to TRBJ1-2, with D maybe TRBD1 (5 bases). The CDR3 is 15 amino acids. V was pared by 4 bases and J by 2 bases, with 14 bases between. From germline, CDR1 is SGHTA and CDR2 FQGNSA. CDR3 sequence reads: CASSYPRRGNYGYTF. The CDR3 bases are TGTGCCAGCAGCTACCCTCGGAGGGGCAACTATGGCTACACCTTC.

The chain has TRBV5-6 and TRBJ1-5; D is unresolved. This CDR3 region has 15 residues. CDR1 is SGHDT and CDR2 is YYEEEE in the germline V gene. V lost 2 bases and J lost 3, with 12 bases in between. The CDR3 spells CASSLGLGNNQPQHF. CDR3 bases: TGTGCCAGCAGCTTAGGGTTAGGTAACAATCAGCCCCAGCATTTT.

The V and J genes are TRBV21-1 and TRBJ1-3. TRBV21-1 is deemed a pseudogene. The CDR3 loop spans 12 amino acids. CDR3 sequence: CASSKAAFEIGF. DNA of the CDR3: TGTGCCAGCAGCAAAGCGGCCTTTGAGATCGGGTTT.

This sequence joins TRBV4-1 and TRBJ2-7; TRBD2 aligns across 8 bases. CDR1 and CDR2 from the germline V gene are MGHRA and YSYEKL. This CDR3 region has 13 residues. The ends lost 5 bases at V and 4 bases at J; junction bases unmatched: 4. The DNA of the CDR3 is TGCGCCAGCAGCGGGGGCGGGGGGTACGAGCAGTACTTC. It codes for CASSGGGGYEQYF.

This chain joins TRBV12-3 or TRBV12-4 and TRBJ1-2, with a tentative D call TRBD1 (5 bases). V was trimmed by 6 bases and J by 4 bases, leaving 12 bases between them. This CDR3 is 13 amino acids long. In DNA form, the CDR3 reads TGTGCCAGCAGCTCGGGACGTCGCTATGGCTACACCTTC. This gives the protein CASSSGRRYGYTF.

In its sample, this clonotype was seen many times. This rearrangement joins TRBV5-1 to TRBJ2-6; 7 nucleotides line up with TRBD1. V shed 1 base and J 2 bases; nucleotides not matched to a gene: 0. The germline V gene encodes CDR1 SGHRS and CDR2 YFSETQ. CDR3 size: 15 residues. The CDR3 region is CASSLTGAGANVLTF. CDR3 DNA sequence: TGCGCCAGCAGCTTGACAGGGGCTGGGGCCAACGTCCTGACTTTC.

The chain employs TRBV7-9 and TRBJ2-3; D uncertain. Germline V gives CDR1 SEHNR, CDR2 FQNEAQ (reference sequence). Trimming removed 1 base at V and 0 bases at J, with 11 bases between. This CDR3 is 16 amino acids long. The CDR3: CASSLVLSPSTDTQYF. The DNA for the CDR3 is TGTGCCAGCAGCTTAGTTTTGAGTCCTAGCACAGATACGCAGTATTTT.

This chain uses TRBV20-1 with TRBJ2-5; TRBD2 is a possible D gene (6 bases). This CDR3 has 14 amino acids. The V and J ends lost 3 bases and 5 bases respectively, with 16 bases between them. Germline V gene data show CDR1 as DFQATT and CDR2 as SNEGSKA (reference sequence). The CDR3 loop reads CSASARGRLETQYF. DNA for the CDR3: TGCAGTGCTAGCGCGCGGGGTCGATTGGAGACCCAGTACTTC.

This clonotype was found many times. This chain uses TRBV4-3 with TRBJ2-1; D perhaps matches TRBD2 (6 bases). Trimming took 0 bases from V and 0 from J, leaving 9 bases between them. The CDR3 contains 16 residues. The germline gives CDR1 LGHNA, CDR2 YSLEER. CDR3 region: CASSQDLGGSYNEQFF. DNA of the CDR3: TGCGCCAGCAGCCAAGATCTGGGGGGCTCCTACAATGAGCAGTTCTTC.

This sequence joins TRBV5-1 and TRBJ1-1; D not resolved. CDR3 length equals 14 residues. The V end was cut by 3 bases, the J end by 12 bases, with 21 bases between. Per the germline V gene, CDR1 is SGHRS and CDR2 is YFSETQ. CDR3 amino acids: CASSSEVGTAGSFF. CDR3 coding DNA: TGCGCCAGCAGCTCGGAGGTAGGAACGGCTGGGTCTTTCTTT. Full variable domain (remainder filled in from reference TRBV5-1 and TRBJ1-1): KAGVTQTPRYLIKTRGQQVTLSCSPISGHRSVSWYQQTPGQGLQFLFEYFSETQRNKGNFPGRFSGRQFSNSRSEMNVSTLELGDSALYLCASSSEVGTAGSFFGQGTRLTVV.

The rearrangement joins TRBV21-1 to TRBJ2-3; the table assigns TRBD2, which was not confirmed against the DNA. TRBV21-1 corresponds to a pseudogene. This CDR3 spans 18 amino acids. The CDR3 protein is CASSKGRGRTASTDTQYF. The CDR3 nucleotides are TGTGCCAGCAGCAAAGGGAGGGGTAGGACAGCTAGCACAGATACGCAGTATTTT.